The clone carrying this T cell receptor (beta chain) was counted ten times or more. Its specificity is unknown. This CDR3 contains 11 residues. The V end lost 4 bases, the J end lost 8 bases, and 9 bases lay between the germline ends. Germline V gene sequence: CDR1 MDHEN, CDR2 SYDVKM. The sample comes from a study of Graves' ophthalmopathy and Graves' hyperthyroidism. PBMCs stemmed from around 9.1 ml of fresh peripheral blood. TCR beta CDR3 amplification used RNA transcripts. After a first-round RT-PCR with HTBI primers, a second-round multiplex PCR was run. TCRdb independently ran MiXCR on the multiplex PCR reads; one entry per CDR3 protein. The sample records a few hundred thousand distinct CDR3 sequences, under 25% being singletons. Overall study findings and caveats: At 70.59% sensitivity and approximately 72% specificity, the model predicted progression of the ophthalmopathy. Most thyroid clonotypes expanded beyond 0.001 frequency were also found in blood.

Sequencing used peripheral blood. The TCR sequence derives from a woman under 30 with stable Graves' hyperthyroidism. V is TRBV28 and J is TRBJ2-7; D not certain. The CDR3 DNA is TGTGCCAGCAGTTCGGCCAGGCAGCAGTACTTC. Translated, it gives CASSSARQQYF.